A single sample gave rise to the 16 T cell receptor beta chains below, sequenced in a study of human T cells and chemical hapten exposure. The time point: patch test 2, 6 weeks after DPC sensitization. The treatment is: therapeutic diphenylcyclopropenone sensitization with weekly scalp DPC. TCRdb redid the calling of the RACE reads with MiXCR, one entry per CDR3 protein. This table holds just over 350,000 distinct CDR3 sequences, about 6% found once. The sequenced sample was whole blood, obtained in connection with sensitization to the hapten diphenylcyclopropenone (DPC). The receptors were sampled from a young woman with alopecia areata. Some clones in this sample may be carry-over from other donors' samples.

The rearrangement links TRBV7-6 to TRBJ2-7; no clear D. CDR1 and CDR2 (germline): SGHVS, FNYEAQ. Between the trimmed V and J ends, which lost 4 bases and 6 bases, there was a span of 13 bases. This CDR3 contains 13 residues. CDR3 in DNA: TGTGCCAGCAGCTATAGGGTACAATCCGAGCAGTACTTC. Protein sequence: CASSYRVQSEQYF. Based on the CDR3 plus reference TRBV7-6 and TRBJ2-7, the full variable domain is GAGVSQSPRYKVTKRGQDVALRCDPISGHVSLYWYRQALGQGPEFLTYFNYEAQQDKSGLPNDRFSAERPEGSISTLTIQRTEQRDSAMYRCASSYRVQSEQYFGPGTRLTVT.

The table lists this clonotype with a few counts. J is TRBJ1-1 and V is TRBV5-1, with D hard to call. The CDR3 sequence is 13 residues long. The V gene's germline CDR1 is SGHRS and CDR2 YFSETQ. Trimming stripped 0 bases from V and 2 bases from J, with 5 bases between. For the CDR3, the DNA is TGCGCCAGCAGCTTGGGTATTAACACTGAAGCTTTCTTT. It is translated as CASSLGINTEAFF.

The V and J genes are TRBV4-3 and TRBJ2-7; 9 positions match TRBD1. Germline V gene sequence: CDR1 LGHNA, CDR2 YSLEER. With 4 bases clipped from V and 5 bases from J, the junction kept 15 bases outside the gene matches. This CDR3 region has 17 residues. The CDR3 spells CASSPRLQGARIHEQYF. For the CDR3, the DNA is TGCGCCAGCAGCCCTAGATTACAGGGGGCGCGGATCCACGAGCAGTACTTC.

This clonotype was observed a few times. The rearrangement uses TRBV12-3 or TRBV12-4 and TRBJ2-3; 8 bases align to TRBD2. There are 16 residues in the CDR3. J lost 0 bases, V lost 5 bases, and 7 bases had no gene match. The CDR3 sequence is CASSDNSGVSTDTQYF. The CDR3 DNA reads as TGTGCCAGCAGTGATAATAGCGGGGTTAGCACAGATACGCAGTATTTT.

There are a few counts of this clonotype. The DNA of the CDR3 is TGTGCCAGCAGAAACCGTGACAGGGGAAGTGGCGGGGAGCTGTTTTTT. Translated: CASRNRDRGSGGELFF. The J gene is TRBJ2-2, the V gene TRBV12-3 or TRBV12-4; 8 nucleotides match TRBD1. The ends lost 6 bases at V and 7 bases at J; junction bases unmatched: 13. The CDR3 runs 16 residues.

This clonotype showed up many times. The chain combines TRBV5-5 with TRBJ1-6, with D uncertain. CDR1 is SGHKS and CDR2 is YYEKEE in the germline V gene (reference sequence). Between the trimmed V and J ends, which lost 5 bases and 9 bases, there was a span of 18 bases. This CDR3 has 15 amino acids. The CDR3 coding sequence is TGTGCCAGCAGTCTGTTTTGGCTGTATGGTTCACCCCTCCACTTT. Translated: CASSLFWLYGSPLHF.

This clonotype was found a few times. The chain joins TRBV9 to TRBJ1-2; TRBD1 matches 11 bases. The CDR3 is 15 amino acids. Germline assignment: CDR1 SGDLS and CDR2 YYNGEE. With V trimmed by 3 bases and J by 4 bases, 5 bases remained unmatched. CDR3 region: CASSEGTGGVYGYTF. CDR3 DNA sequence: TGTGCCAGCAGCGAGGGGACAGGGGGTGTCTATGGCTACACCTTC.

This chain uses TRBV29-1 with TRBJ2-1; 8 nucleotides match TRBD1. The V gene end was trimmed by 7 bases and the J gene end by 7 bases; junction bases not matched to a gene: 9. CDR1 and CDR2 from the germline V gene are SQVTM and ANQGSEA. This CDR3 is 13 amino acids long. DNA of the CDR3: TGCAGCGGGGAAGGACAGGGTGGAAATGAGCAGTTCTTC. It is translated as CSGEGQGGNEQFF.

The chain employs TRBV6-2 or TRBV6-3 and TRBJ2-1, with a weak D call TRBD2 (5 bases). Germline V CDR1 and CDR2: MNHEY, SVGEGT. The CDR3 contains 13 residues. With 10 bases removed from V and 0 bases from J, the gap between germline ends came to 10 bases. This CDR3 reads CATWRSSYNEQFF. CDR3 nucleotide sequence: TGTGCCACCTGGAGGAGCTCCTACAATGAGCAGTTCTTC.

J is TRBJ2-1 and V is TRBV4-3, with a possible D match to TRBD2 (5 bases). V lost 0 bases, J lost 9 bases, and 9 bases lay in between. This CDR3 is 13 amino acids long. The V gene's germline CDR1 is LGHNA and CDR2 YSLEER. CDR3 residues: CASSQEIRGEQFF. DNA of the CDR3: TGCGCCAGCAGCCAAGAAATTCGGGGTGAGCAGTTCTTC.

This clonotype has more than one count but fewer than ten. The chain is built from TRBV5-1 and TRBJ2-2; D call uncertain. The length of the CDR3 is 10 residues. Germline V gene data show CDR1 as SGHRS and CDR2 as YFSETQ. Trimming left V 5 bases short and J 8 bases short, with 4 bases between. In DNA, the CDR3 is TGCGCCAGCAGAGTAGGGGAGCTGTTTTTT. The encoded protein is CASRVGELFF.

The table lists this clonotype with a few counts. The chain recombines TRBV24-1 with TRBJ2-3; unclear D gene. The CDR3 extends over 14 amino acids. Germline CDR1 is KGHDR and CDR2 is SFDVKD. The ends were cut back, 5 bases at V and 1 base at J, with 9 bases in the middle. CDR3 DNA sequence: TGTGCCACCAGTGTATCATGGGGCACAGATACGCAGTATTTT. As protein: CATSVSWGTDTQYF.

This clonotype was counted a few times. The chain links TRBV27 to TRBJ2-7; tentatively, D is TRBD1 (6 bases). Trimming took off 5 bases at V and 3 bases at J, with 14 bases between the two ends. The CDR3 has 14 residues. CDR1 is MNHEY and CDR2 is SMNVEV in the germline V gene (reference sequence). CDR3 loop: CASSPRDTYYEQYF. CDR3 DNA: TGTGCCAGCAGTCCCCGGGACACCTACTACGAGCAGTACTTC.

The sample holds a few counts of this clonotype. The J gene is TRBJ2-7, the V gene TRBV27; 8 bases fit TRBD2. Losses at the gene ends were 8 bases for V and 2 bases for J; bases not matched to a gene: 11. The CDR3 length is 15 residues. Germline CDR1 is MNHEY and CDR2 is SMNVEV (reference sequence). The CDR3 loop is CASAPAGRGPYEQYF. The DNA of the CDR3 is TGTGCCAGCGCCCCCGCCGGGAGGGGCCCCTACGAGCAGTACTTC.

The sample holds many counts of this clonotype. The chain links TRBV6-5 to TRBJ2-7; 8 bases map to TRBD2. This CDR3 comprises 14 residues. The germline CDR1 and CDR2 sequences are MNHEY and SVGAGI. The junction had 8 bases not matched to a gene; V was cut back by 4 bases and J by 6 bases. This chain's CDR3 is CASSWGLGAGEQYF. CDR3 DNA sequence: TGTGCCAGCAGTTGGGGACTAGGAGCGGGCGAGCAGTACTTC.

This clonotype was observed a few times. The V gene is TRBV18, the J gene TRBJ2-5; 7 bases are shared with TRBD1. Trimming removed 5 bases from V and 3 bases from J; junction bases left unmatched: 3. The CDR3 runs 13 residues. The germline V gene has CDR1 KGHSH and CDR2 LQKENI. Here the CDR3 reads CASSGGQKETQYF. The CDR3 coding sequence is TGTGCCAGCTCAGGGGGACAGAAAGAGACCCAGTACTTC.